This T cell receptor beta chain is from a study of cytomegalovirus exposure and HLA in healthy donors. Study context: Of all 398 donors who were genotyped, 75% to 85% belonged to the Caucasian-associated ancestry cluster. Study observations and caveats: HLA-A and HLA-B allele assignments for most subjects were reportedly predicted accurately using TCR beta sequences. The CMV antigen specificity of a few CMV-associated chains was confirmed through in vitro analysis.

CDR3 length: 15 amino acids. Trimming left V 6 bases short and J 0 bases short, with 13 bases between. Germline lookup yields CDR1 SGHDN and CDR2 FVKESK. A note on this clone: The target antigen is unknown.

The PCR was carried out with 60 Vbeta primers and 13 Jbeta primers. Assay: immunoSEQ multiplex PCR; the TCRdb copy retains only in-frame clones and omits some. The table lists tens of thousands of clones, 80% of them singletons. Despite likely unrecorded immune exposures, the donors were nominally healthy at the time of sampling. The sample taken for sequencing was PBMCs. The rearrangement links TRBV14 to TRBJ2-3, with D tentatively TRBD2 (6 bases). This receptor was obtained from a woman aged 25-40 years in good health and CMV-seronegative. CDR3: CASRDSGWSTDTQYF. The CDR3 nucleotides are TGTGCCAGCAGAGATAGCGGATGGAGCACAGATACGCAGTATTTT.